This T cell receptor (beta chain) emerged from a study of cytomegalovirus exposure and HLA in healthy donors. Repertoires were generated with immunoSEQ multiplex PCR, while TCRdb's copy carries only in-frame clones and drops some. The sample consists of roughly 260,000 clones, about 83% of them appearing once. Study-wide results and limits: It was 150 to 200 TCR beta chains that were listed as cytomegalovirus-associated. Researchers reported that a few CMV-associated chains were confirmed in vitro as CMV antigen-specific. Subsequent analysis of the approximately 110 validation repertoires found a tendency for first-cohort TCR clusters to co-occur.

As regards this clone: Antigen specificity is unknown.

Donors came from a validation cohort of approximately 110 subjects, distinct from the first 666-subject cohort. Germline trimming cut 2 bases from V and 6 bases from J; bases unmatched to any gene: 10. Germline V gives CDR1 ENHRY, CDR2 SYGVKD. This CDR3 spans 15 amino acids. The chain combines TRBV10-3 with TRBJ2-7, with 7 bases that match TRBD2. Sequencing was carried out using PBMCs. The TCR originated in a man aged 18 to 29 in good health and CMV-seronegative. CDR3 sequence reads: CAISEVLEGGSEQYF. In nucleotides, the CDR3 is TGTGCCATCAGTGAGGTCCTTGAGGGAGGGAGCGAGCAGTACTTC.